This T cell receptor (beta chain) was documented in a study of shared clonotypes between healthy human individuals. CDR1 and CDR2 from the germline V gene are WSHSY and SAAADI. The CDR3 extends over 14 amino acids. With 0 bases removed from V and 1 base from J, the gap between germline ends came to 6 bases. In the naive CD8 group, cells lacked CD45RO and were positively selected for CCR7, so terminally differentiated effector memory CD45RA+ cells were left out. The sorted-subset replicate PCRs were given around 190 ng DNA, which is tens of thousands of T cell genomes. Sequencing used immunoSEQ multiplex PCR; TCRdb keeps in-frame clones, though not all of them. The profile shows under 2,000,000 clones, less than 95% of them singletons.

This TCR derives from a man younger than 35 in good health. Sequenced sample: naive CD8+ T cells sorted from blood. The rearrangement uses TRBV10-2 and TRBJ1-2; D is undetermined. The CDR3 here is CASSESGGNYGYTF. In DNA form, the CDR3 reads TGCGCCAGCAGTGAGTCCGGCGGTAACTATGGCTACACCTTC.